This TCR beta chain was sequenced during a study of CD8+ T cells in alopecia areata. Extracted RNA was reverse transcribed into cDNA, the sequencing template. Method: immunoSEQ multiplex PCR; TCRdb's copy keeps in-frame clones and lacks some. Here the sample spans 100,000 to 120,000 clones, approximately 61% being singletons. This clone turned up a few times. Material for sequencing was NKG2D-low CD8+ T cells sorted from blood. This TCR derives from a human donor with alopecia areata.

The CDR3 is CASSLVGVEDTQYF. The CDR3 region has the DNA TGTGCCAGCAGTTTAGTAGGGGTTGAAGATACGCAGTATTTT. The V gene is TRBV27, the J gene TRBJ2-3; TRBD1 might be the D (5 bases). Trimming removed 2 bases from V and 5 bases from J, with 11 bases in between. Germline V gene sequence: CDR1 MNHEY, CDR2 SMNVEV (reference sequence). The length of the CDR3 is 14 residues.